A selection of T cell receptor beta chains follows, all from one sample in a study of memory CD4+ T cells and cytomegalovirus serostatus. Clones were read by immunoSEQ multiplex PCR, and TCRdb kept only the in-frame ones, dropping some. The profile shows about 50,000 clones, around 80% of them singletons. Sample: memory CD4+ T cells from blood. These TCRs come from an adult in good health and CMV-seronegative. Each CDR3 is given with its conserved first and last residue. A D gene is named only where the DNA matches it firmly. Clone size appears in some rows only: once, few, many, or a class for an expanded clone.

j_gene,v_gene,d_gene,abundance,CDR3aa,CDR3nt
TRBJ1-4,TRBV4-1,TRBD1,NA,CASSLGQGSEKLFF,TGCGCCAGCAGCCTAGGACAGGGAAGTGAAAAACTGTTTTTT
TRBJ1-3,TRBV10-3,NA,NA,CATGQPLSGNTIYF,TGTGCCACCGGACAGCCGCTCTCTGGAAACACCATATATTTT
TRBJ2-3,TRBV5-1,TRBD2,NA,CASSLDGGTTDTQYF,TGCGCCAGCAGCTTGGACGGGGGGACCACAGATACGCAGTATTTT
TRBJ1-5,TRBV30,TRBD1,NA,CAWRQGRQPQHF,TGTGCCTGGAGACAGGGGAGACAGCCCCAGCATTTT
TRBJ2-1,TRBV6-5,NA,NA,CASARADEQFF,TGTGCCAGCGCGCGCGCAGATGAGCAGTTCTTC
TRBJ2-7,TRBV7-7,NA,once,CASSCWYEQYF,TGTGCCAGCAGCTGCTGGTACGAGCAGTACTTC
TRBJ1-1,TRBV11-2,NA,NA,CAVWNRGQGNTEAFF,TGTGCCGTCTGGAATCGGGGACAAGGGAACACTGAAGCTTTCTTT
TRBJ1-6,TRBV27,NA,NA,CASSLRRQLSSYNSPLHF,TGTGCCAGCAGTTTACGGCGGCAGCTTAGCTCCTATAATTCACCCCTCCACTTT
TRBJ1-1,TRBV4-1,NA,once,CASSRRGGENTEAFF,TGCGCCAGCAGCCGAAGAGGGGGGGAGAACACTGAAGCTTTCTTT
TRBJ1-2,TRBV5-6,NA,few,CASSLTGLGGYTF,TGTGCCAGCAGTTTAACAGGGCTAGGTGGCTACACCTTC
TRBJ2-1,TRBV19,TRBD1,NA,CASSAANRGLNEQFF,TGTGCCAGTAGTGCCGCAAACAGGGGGCTCAATGAGCAGTTCTTC
TRBJ2-7,TRBV5-1,NA,once,CASSPPNQGSYEQYF,TGCGCCAGCAGCCCCCCTAATCAGGGCTCCTACGAGCAGTACTTC
TRBJ2-3,TRBV2,NA,few,CASSEAGEGTQYF,TGTGCCAGCAGTGAAGCGGGAGAAGGTACGCAGTATTTT
TRBJ2-3,TRBV10-3,TRBD2,NA,CAISEPGGRDTQYF,TGTGCCATCAGTGAACCCGGCGGGAGAGATACGCAGTATTTT
TRBJ2-1,TRBV29-1,TRBD2,NA,CSFQRESHEQFF,TGCAGCTTCCAGCGGGAGAGCCATGAGCAGTTCTTC
TRBJ2-5,TRBV30,TRBD1,NA,CAWNRGPWETQYF,TGTGCCTGGAACAGGGGGCCTTGGGAGACCCAGTACTTC
TRBJ2-5,TRBV20-1,NA,once,CSARVRQGTYF,TGCAGTGCTAGAGTTAGGCAGGGAACTTACTTC
TRBJ2-7,TRBV10-3,NA,NA,CATREGGGLYEQYF,TGTGCCACCAGAGAAGGAGGGGGCCTCTACGAGCAGTACTTC
TRBJ1-2,TRBV9,NA,NA,CASSVATGQKVPRDYGYTF,TGTGCCAGCAGCGTAGCCACAGGGCAAAAGGTACCTAGGGACTATGGCTACACCTTC
TRBJ2-7,TRBV30,NA,few,CAWTSGAYEQYF,TGTGCCTGGACTTCAGGGGCCTACGAGCAGTACTTC
TRBJ2-2,TRBV6-5,TRBD1,NA,CASSRPDRGPGELFF,TGTGCCAGCAGTAGACCAGACAGGGGGCCTGGGGAGCTGTTTTTT
TRBJ1-2,TRBV29-1,NA,NA,CSVDRVGYGYTF,TGCAGCGTTGACAGGGTGGGCTATGGCTACACCTTC
TRBJ1-3,TRBV9,NA,NA,CASSVGYSGRRTGNTIYF,TGTGCCAGCAGCGTAGGTTATAGTGGCCGGAGGACAGGAAACACCATATATTTT
TRBJ2-7,TRBV5-6,TRBD1,NA,CASMYLSGQQPNEQYF,TGTGCCAGCATGTACCTCTCGGGACAGCAGCCCAACGAGCAGTACTTC
TRBJ1-1,TRBV5-1,NA,NA,CATGVSPMSTEAFF,TGCGCCACCGGGGTATCACCGATGAGCACTGAAGCTTTCTTT
TRBJ1-4,TRBV28,NA,NA,CASSPSRGRSEKLFF,TGTGCCAGCAGTCCCTCTAGGGGAAGAAGTGAAAAACTGTTTTTT
TRBJ1-2,TRBV7-2,NA,NA,CASSYPPTQGPVANYGYTF,TGTGCCAGCAGCTACCCACCGACACAGGGCCCGGTGGCTAACTATGGCTACACCTTC
TRBJ1-6,TRBV7-8,NA,few,CASSLALAGATLHF,TGTGCCAGCAGCTTAGCCTTAGCGGGGGCGACCCTCCACTTT
TRBJ1-3,TRBV30,NA,NA,CAWREEGNTIYF,TGTGCCTGGAGAGAAGAAGGAAACACCATATATTTT
TRBJ1-5,TRBV2,TRBD1,NA,CASSEARGRRVVGNQPQHF,TGTGCCAGCAGTGAAGCAAGGGGGCGACGTGTTGTTGGCAATCAGCCCCAGCATTTT
TRBJ1-3,TRBV28,NA,NA,CASTILGNSGNTIYF,TGTGCCAGCACCATCCTAGGGAACTCTGGAAACACCATATATTTT
TRBJ1-5,TRBV2,NA,NA,CASSEQGVQPQHF,TGTGCCAGCAGTGAACAGGGCGTCCAGCCCCAGCATTTT
TRBJ2-7,TRBV29-1,NA,NA,CSVAALGGTINEQYF,TGCAGCGTTGCCGCTCTGGGCGGGACGATCAACGAGCAGTACTTC
TRBJ2-7,TRBV7-9,TRBD2,NA,CASSAPSSGGAAEQYF,TGTGCCAGCAGCGCTCCTTCTAGCGGGGGGGCAGCCGAGCAGTACTTC
TRBJ2-5,TRBV19,NA,NA,CASSIAVKRETQYF,TGTGCCAGTAGTATAGCGGTGAAGCGAGAGACCCAGTACTTC
TRBJ2-7,TRBV6-5,TRBD2,NA,CASTGTSRQQYF,TGTGCCAGCACCGGGACTAGCCGCCAGCAGTACTTC
TRBJ1-2,TRBV30,NA,NA,CAWSVKGGYTF,TGTGCCTGGAGTGTGAAGGGCGGCTACACCTTC
TRBJ1-2,TRBV6-6,TRBD1,NA,CASSLGQGLYGYTF,TGTGCCAGCAGTTTGGGACAGGGCCTCTATGGCTACACCTTC
TRBJ2-2,TRBV27,NA,few,CASSLVSGFTGELFF,TGTGCCAGCAGTTTAGTTTCTGGTTTTACCGGGGAGCTGTTTTTT
TRBJ1-1,TRBV18,NA,NA,CASSPRREEAAFF,TGTGCCAGCTCACCCCGCAGGGAGGAGGCGGCTTTCTTT
TRBJ1-1,TRBV19,NA,NA,CASESAGQMNTEAFF,TGTGCCAGTGAGTCAGCGGGGCAGATGAACACTGAAGCTTTCTTT
TRBJ2-5,TRBV19,NA,NA,CASSGLGQETQYF,TGTGCCAGTAGCGGACTCGGACAAGAGACCCAGTACTTC
TRBJ1-1,TRBV4-2,NA,NA,CASSQDSQFAEAFF,TGTGCCAGCAGCCAAGATAGCCAGTTCGCTGAAGCTTTCTTT
TRBJ2-7,TRBV30,NA,NA,CAWSVQGIEQYF,TGTGCCTGGAGTGTTCAGGGAATCGAGCAGTACTTC
TRBJ2-4,TRBV2,NA,NA,CASRETGAKNIQYF,TGTGCCAGCAGGGAGACAGGAGCCAAAAACATTCAGTACTTC
TRBJ1-3,TRBV5-1,NA,NA,CASSFGSSGNTIYF,TGCGCCAGCAGCTTCGGCAGTAGCGGAAACACCATATATTTT
TRBJ1-4,TRBV30,NA,once,CAGTELYLTNEKLFF,TGTGCCGGGACGGAACTTTATTTAACTAATGAAAAACTGTTTTTT
TRBJ1-2,TRBV19,NA,NA,CASRRADVYGYTF,TGTGCCAGCCGGAGGGCAGACGTCTATGGCTACACCTTC
TRBJ2-7,TRBV20-1,NA,NA,CSGQDSYEQYF,TGCAGTGGGCAGGACTCCTACGAGCAGTACTTC
TRBJ2-6,TRBV13,NA,NA,CASSLSFPSSGANVLTF,TGTGCCAGCAGCTTATCTTTTCCAAGCTCTGGGGCCAACGTCCTGACTTTC
TRBJ2-1,TRBV5-1,NA,few,CASSLGWGNEQFF,TGCGCCAGCAGCTTGGGATGGGGCAATGAGCAGTTCTTC
TRBJ2-1,TRBV19,NA,NA,CASSLGVGYYNEQFF,TGTGCCAGTAGTCTGGGGGTCGGCTATTACAATGAGCAGTTCTTC
TRBJ2-1,TRBV5-1,NA,NA,CASLSATNDNEQFF,TGCGCCAGCCTTAGCGCCACCAATGACAATGAGCAGTTCTTC
TRBJ2-7,TRBV29-1,NA,NA,CSVARNRDGTYEQYF,TGCAGCGTTGCGAGAAACCGGGACGGTACCTACGAGCAGTACTTC